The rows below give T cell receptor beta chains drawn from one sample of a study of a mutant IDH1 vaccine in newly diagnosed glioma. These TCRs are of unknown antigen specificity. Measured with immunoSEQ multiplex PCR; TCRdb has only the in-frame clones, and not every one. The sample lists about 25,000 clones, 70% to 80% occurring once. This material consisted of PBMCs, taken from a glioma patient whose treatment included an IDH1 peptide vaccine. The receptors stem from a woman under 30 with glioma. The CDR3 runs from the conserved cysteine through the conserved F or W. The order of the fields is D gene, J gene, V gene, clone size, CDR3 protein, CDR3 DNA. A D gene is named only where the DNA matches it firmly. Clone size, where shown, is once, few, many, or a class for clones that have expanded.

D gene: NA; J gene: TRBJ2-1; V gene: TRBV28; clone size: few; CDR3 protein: CASSSPGSYNEQFF; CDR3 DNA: TGTGCCAGCAGTTCTCCCGGGAGTTACAATGAGCAGTTCTTC
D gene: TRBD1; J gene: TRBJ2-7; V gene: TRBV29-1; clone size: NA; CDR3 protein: CSVEPLQGYEQYF; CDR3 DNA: TGCAGCGTTGAACCTCTACAGGGGTACGAGCAGTACTTC
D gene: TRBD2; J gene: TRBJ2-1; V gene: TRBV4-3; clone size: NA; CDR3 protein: CASSQDPPQRGSYNEQFF; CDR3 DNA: TGCGCCAGCAGCCAAGATCCCCCCCAGCGGGGCTCCTACAATGAGCAGTTCTTC
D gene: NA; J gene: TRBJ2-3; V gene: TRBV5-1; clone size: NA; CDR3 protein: CASSFETYTDTQYF; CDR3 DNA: TGCGCCAGCAGCTTCGAGACTTACACAGATACGCAGTATTTT
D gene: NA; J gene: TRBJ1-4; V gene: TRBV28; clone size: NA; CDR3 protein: CASSPSGDSEKLFF; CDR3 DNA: TGTGCCAGCAGTCCAAGCGGGGATTCTGAAAAACTGTTTTTT
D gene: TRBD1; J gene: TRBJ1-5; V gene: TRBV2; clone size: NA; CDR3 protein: CASSTGQESHF; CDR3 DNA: TGTGCCAGCAGCACCGGACAGGAATCGCATTTT
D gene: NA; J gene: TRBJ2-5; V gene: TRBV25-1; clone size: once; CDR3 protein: CASSDAYGEKETQYF; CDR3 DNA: TGTGCCAGCAGTGACGCGTATGGTGAAAAAGAGACCCAGTACTTC
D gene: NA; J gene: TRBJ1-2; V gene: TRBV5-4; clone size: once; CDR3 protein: CASSLEADYGYTF; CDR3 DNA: TGTGCCAGCAGCTTGGAGGCCGATTATGGCTACACCTTC
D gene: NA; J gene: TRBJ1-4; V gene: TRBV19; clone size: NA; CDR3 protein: CASSIGGAGNEKLFF; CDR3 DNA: TGTGCCAGTAGTATCGGGGGGGCCGGGAATGAAAAACTGTTTTTT
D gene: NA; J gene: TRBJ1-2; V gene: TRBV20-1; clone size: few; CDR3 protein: CSARDNYGYTF; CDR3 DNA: TGCAGTGCTAGGGACAACTATGGCTACACCTTC
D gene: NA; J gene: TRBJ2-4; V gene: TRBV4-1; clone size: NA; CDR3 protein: CASSQERDIAKNIQYF; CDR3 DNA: TGCGCCAGCAGCCAAGAGAGGGACATAGCCAAAAACATTCAGTACTTC
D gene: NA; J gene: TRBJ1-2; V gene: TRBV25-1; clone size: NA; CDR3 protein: CASSEYRYGYTF; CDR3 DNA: TGTGCCAGCAGTGAGTACAGATATGGCTACACCTTC
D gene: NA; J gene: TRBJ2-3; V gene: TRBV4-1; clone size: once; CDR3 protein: CASSQDRSSDTQYF; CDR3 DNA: TGCGCCAGCAGCCAAGATCGAAGCTCCGATACGCAGTATTTT
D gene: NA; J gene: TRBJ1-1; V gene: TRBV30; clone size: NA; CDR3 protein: CAWSASDPGAFF; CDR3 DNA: TGTGCCTGGAGTGCGTCCGACCCGGGCGCTTTCTTT
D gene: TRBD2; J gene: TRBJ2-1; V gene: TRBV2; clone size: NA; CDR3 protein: CASISGRDNEQFF; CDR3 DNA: TGTGCCAGCATAAGCGGGAGGGACAATGAGCAGTTCTTC
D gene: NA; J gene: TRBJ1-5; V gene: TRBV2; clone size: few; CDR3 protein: CASREQDSNQPQHF; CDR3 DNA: TGTGCCAGCAGGGAACAGGATAGCAATCAGCCCCAGCATTTT
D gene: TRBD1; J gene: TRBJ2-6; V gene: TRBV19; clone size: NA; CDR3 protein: CASKSGGRANVLTF; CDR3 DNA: TGTGCCAGTAAATCAGGGGGTAGGGCCAACGTCCTGACTTTC
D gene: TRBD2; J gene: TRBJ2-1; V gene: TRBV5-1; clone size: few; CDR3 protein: CASSLTPAGTSGPGEQFF; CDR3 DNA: TGCGCCAGCAGCCTCACACCCGCCGGGACTAGCGGGCCAGGTGAGCAGTTCTTC
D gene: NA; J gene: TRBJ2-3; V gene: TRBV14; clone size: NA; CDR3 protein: CASSQAGTDTQYF; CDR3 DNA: TGTGCCAGCAGCCAGGCGGGGACAGATACGCAGTATTTT
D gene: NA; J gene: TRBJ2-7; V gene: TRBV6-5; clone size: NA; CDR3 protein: CASSYEAGEIYEQYF; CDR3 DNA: TGTGCCAGCAGTTACGAAGCAGGGGAGATCTACGAGCAGTACTTC
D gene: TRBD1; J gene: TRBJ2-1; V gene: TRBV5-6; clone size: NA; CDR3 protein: CASSNTGAEQFF; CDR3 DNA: TGTGCCAGCAGTAATACAGGGGCTGAGCAGTTCTTC
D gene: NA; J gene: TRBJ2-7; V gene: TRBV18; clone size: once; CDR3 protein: CASSPTKQAISYEQYF; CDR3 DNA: TGTGCCAGCTCACCAACTAAACAGGCCATAAGCTACGAGCAGTACTTC
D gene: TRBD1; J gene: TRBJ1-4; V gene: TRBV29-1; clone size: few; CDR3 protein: CSVVGTGAGSNNEKLFF; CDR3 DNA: TGCAGCGTTGTTGGGACAGGGGCCGGTTCCAACAATGAAAAACTGTTTTTT
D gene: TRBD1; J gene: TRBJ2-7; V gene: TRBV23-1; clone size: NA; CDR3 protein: CASGQGARYEQYF; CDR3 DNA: TGCGCCAGCGGACAGGGGGCTCGCTACGAGCAGTACTTC
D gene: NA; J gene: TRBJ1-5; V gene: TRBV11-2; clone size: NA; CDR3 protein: CASSLSLSQPQHF; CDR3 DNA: TGTGCCAGCAGCTTAAGCCTGAGTCAGCCCCAGCATTTT
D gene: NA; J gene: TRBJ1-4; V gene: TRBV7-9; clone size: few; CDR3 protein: CASARNEKLFF; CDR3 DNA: TGTGCCAGCGCCCGTAATGAAAAACTGTTTTTT
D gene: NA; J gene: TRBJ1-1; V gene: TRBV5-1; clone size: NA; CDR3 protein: CASSGGGMNTEAFF; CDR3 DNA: TGCGCCAGCAGCGGGGGCGGCATGAACACTGAAGCTTTCTTT
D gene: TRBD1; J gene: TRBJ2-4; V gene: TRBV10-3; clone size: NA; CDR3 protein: CASGGQGGDIQYF; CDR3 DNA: TGTGCCAGCGGGGGACAGGGCGGGGACATTCAGTACTTC
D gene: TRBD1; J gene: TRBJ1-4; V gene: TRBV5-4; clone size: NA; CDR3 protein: CASSSPGTGGEKLFF; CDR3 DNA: TGTGCCAGCAGCTCACCCGGGACAGGAGGTGAAAAACTGTTTTTT
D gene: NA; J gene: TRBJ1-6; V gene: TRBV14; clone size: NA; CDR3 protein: CASSQGLGNNSPLHF; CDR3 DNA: TGTGCCAGCAGCCAAGGTCTGGGTAATAATTCACCCCTCCACTTT
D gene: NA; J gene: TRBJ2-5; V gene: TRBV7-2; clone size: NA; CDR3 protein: CASSLQFGRVQETQYF; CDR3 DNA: TGTGCCAGCAGCTTGCAGTTCGGCAGGGTGCAAGAGACCCAGTACTTC
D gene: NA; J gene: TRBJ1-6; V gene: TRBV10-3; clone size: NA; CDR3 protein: CAISTRDTDSPLHF; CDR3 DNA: TGTGCCATCAGTACCCGGGACACGGATTCACCCCTCCACTTT
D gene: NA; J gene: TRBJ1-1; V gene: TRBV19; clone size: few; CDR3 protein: CASSRATGTEAFF; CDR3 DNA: TGTGCCAGTAGTAGAGCTACGGGGACTGAAGCTTTCTTT
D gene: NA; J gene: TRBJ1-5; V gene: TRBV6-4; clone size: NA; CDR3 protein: CASSEREYQPQHF; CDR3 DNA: TGTGCCAGCAGTGAGCGGGAATATCAGCCCCAGCATTTT
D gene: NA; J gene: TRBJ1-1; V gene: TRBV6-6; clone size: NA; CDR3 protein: CASRTGLTSTEAFF; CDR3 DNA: TGTGCCAGCAGGACGGGTCTAACTTCCACTGAAGCTTTCTTT
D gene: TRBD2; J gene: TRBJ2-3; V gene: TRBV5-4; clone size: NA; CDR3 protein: CASSSKREASTDTQYF; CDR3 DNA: TGTGCCAGCAGCTCGAAGCGGGAGGCTAGCACAGATACGCAGTATTTT
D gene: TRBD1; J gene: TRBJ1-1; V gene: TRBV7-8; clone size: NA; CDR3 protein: CASSSRDSVTEAFF; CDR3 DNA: TGTGCCAGCAGCTCAAGGGACAGTGTCACTGAAGCTTTCTTT